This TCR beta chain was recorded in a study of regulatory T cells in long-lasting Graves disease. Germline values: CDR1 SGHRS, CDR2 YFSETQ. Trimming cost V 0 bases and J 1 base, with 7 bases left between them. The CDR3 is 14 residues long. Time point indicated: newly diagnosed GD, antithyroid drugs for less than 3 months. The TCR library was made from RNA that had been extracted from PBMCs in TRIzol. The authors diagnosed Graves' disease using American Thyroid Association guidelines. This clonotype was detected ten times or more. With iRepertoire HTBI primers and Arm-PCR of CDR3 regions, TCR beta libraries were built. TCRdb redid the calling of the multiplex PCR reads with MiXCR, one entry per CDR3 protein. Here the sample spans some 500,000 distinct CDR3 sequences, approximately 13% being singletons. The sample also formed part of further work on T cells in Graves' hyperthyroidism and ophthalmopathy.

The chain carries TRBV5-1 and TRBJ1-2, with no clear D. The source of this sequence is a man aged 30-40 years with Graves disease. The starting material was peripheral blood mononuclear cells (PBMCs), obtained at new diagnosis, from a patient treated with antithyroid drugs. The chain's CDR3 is CASSLDLFNYGYTF. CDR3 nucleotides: TGCGCCAGCAGCTTGGATCTTTTTAACTATGGCTACACCTTC. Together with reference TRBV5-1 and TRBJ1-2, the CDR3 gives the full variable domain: KAGVTQTPRYLIKTRGQQVTLSCSPISGHRSVSWYQQTPGQGLQFLFEYFSETQRNKGNFPGRFSGRQFSNSRSEMNVSTLELGDSALYLCASSLDLFNYGYTFGSGTRLTVV.